This TCR beta chain derives from a study of cytomegalovirus exposure and HLA in healthy donors (TCRdb year 2017). Notes on the research overall: According to an earlier analysis of several hundred of the donors, some 180 million T cells yielded some 110 million unique TCR beta sequences and about 300 Gb of sequence data. Approximately 310 gigabases of sequencing data and tens of millions of unique TCR sequences were included in an early release covering about 700 HLA-typed donors. Using immunosequencing, the study profiled T cell repertoires from about 610 subjects and related those repertoires to cytomegalovirus serostatus. Of the roughly 390 genotyped donors, 65% to 90% were placed in the genetic ancestry cluster associated with self-reported Caucasian donors. Donor age, sex, ethnicity and CMV serostatus were collected together with the repertoire data. On average, roughly 200,000 unique TCR beta nucleotide sequences were sequenced per donor among about 400 genotyped donors of the cohort, with 15% to 20% of those sequences being non-productive. All discovery cohort repertoires had been generated using a single sequencing platform. To predict cytomegalovirus infection status, the study combined high-throughput TCR immunosequencing, statistical association of individual TCRs with disease status, and machine learning. Besides the first cohort of about 730 subjects, a separate validation cohort made up of over 100 different subjects was used. Rather than drawing on any new phenotypic data, the later analysis identified candidate immune exposures from TCR beta sequences and the way those sequences occurred across donors. In an earlier analysis of about 590 of the donors, high-throughput TCR beta sequencing was used to judge whether each TCR beta V gene segment behaved as functional or pseudogenic. Both class I and class II loci were covered by HLA typing, at four-digit resolution. A later analysis re-analyzed previously published TCR beta repertoires from roughly 690 donors and added high-resolution HLA genotyping to study TCR occurrence patterns. Typing coverage differed by locus: A, B, C, DRB1 and DQB1 were typed in about 629-630 donors, DQA1 in approximately 520, DPA1 in nearly 610, and DPB1 in around 440. A few DR-DQ haplotypes were treated as single units for association and clustering because of strong linkage in the cohort. The study was designed to test whether signatures of past pathogen exposure could be identified by cataloging public T cell receptors. In a later genetic analysis, genome-wide SNP genotypes for about three fifths of the roughly 670 donors were used, and that subset was treated as a discovery cohort.

The V and J ends are trimmed by 4 bases and 3 bases, leaving 11 bases between them. Based on the germline V gene, the CDR1 and CDR2 sequences are SGHRS and YFSETQ. Taken from cysteine to phenylalanine, the CDR3 has 13 residues. Only CDR3 DNA is held: 39 bases, read in frame from base 1. The cohort comprised 710 or so healthy bone marrow donors. At the time of sampling, all cohort members were nominally healthy, though unrecorded immune exposures were likely present. The donor tested CMV seropositive, placing the donor among the roughly 270 seropositive members of the cohort. Each donor provided a peripheral blood sample, and peripheral blood mononuclear cells were used for TCR beta sequencing. Genomic DNA was extracted from the blood cell samples with the Qiagen DNeasy Blood Extraction Kit. Libraries were made using the immunoSEQ multiplex PCR assay. The multiplex PCR relied on a mix of 60 forward primers for TCR Vbeta segments and 13 reverse primers for TCR Jbeta segments. The CDR3 region of rearranged TCR beta genes was amplified from genomic DNA with a multiplex PCR assay. The amplified TCR beta libraries were sequenced on the Illumina HiSeq System as 87-base-pair reads. The study's own analysis went as follows. A later analysis tallied around 87 million unique TCR beta chains across the approximately 670 repertoires, and some 10 million of those chains were shared by two or more donors. Raw reads were error-corrected and collapsed into unique sequences with a nearest-neighbor algorithm that merged closely related sequences to remove PCR and sequencing errors. To assign V, D and J gene segments, CDR3 sequences were aligned to IMGT reference sequences. For a sequence to be retained, a match of at least six nucleotides was required to both a V gene segment and a J gene segment. A rearrangement was called productive if the CDR3 had no stop codons and remained in frame with V and J, and every other rearrangement was called non-productive. Following IMGT convention, CDR3 was defined as the stretch from the second conserved V-encoded cysteine up to the conserved J-encoded phenylalanine. The earlier analysis of 587 of the donors excluded sequences that lacked an unambiguous match to a single V gene segment. In an earlier analysis of 587 of the donors, V segments were called functional above 56.7% productive rearrangements and were called segregating when the between-donor standard deviation exceeded 5%. A statistical classification framework was developed to diagnose cytomegalovirus status using the catalog of TCR beta chain sequences. V and J gene assignment, in a later analysis, came from comparing TCR nucleotide sequences with IMGT/GENE-DB human TR gene sequences. A later analysis assigned CDR3 sequences and most-parsimonious VDJ recombination scenarios with the TCRdist pipeline. In a later analysis, every TCR beta chain was defined by the combination of its CDR3 amino acid sequence and its V-gene family, and reads without a unique V-gene family were dropped. To address suspected cross-contamination and a sequencing artifact, a later analysis removed approximately 600 highly shared, low-generation-probability nucleotide sequences. In a later analysis, a clonal expansion index for each public chain was calculated from normalized within-repertoire ranks of inferred template counts. A later analysis computed generation probabilities with a VDJ recombination model fitted to out-of-frame rearrangements, and checked the results against IGoR. A later analysis scored TCR-TCR, TCR-HLA and TCR-CMV co-occurrence with hypergeometric tests, applying a repertoire-size bias correction to TCR pairs. In a later analysis, false discovery rates were estimated by permuting HLA or CMV assignments 20 times. In a later analysis, co-occurring TCRs were grouped using DBSCAN, with TCRdist sequence similarity added in when clustering inside HLA-allele-positive subsets. For co-occurrence clustering, repertoires with fewer than 30,000 or more than 120,000 public chains were excluded, along with a handful of repertoires with anomalous nucleotide sharing. TCRdb mirrors the immuneACCESS table, restricted to in-frame sequences. Some clones are absent from its copies; in checked studies, under half trace to an unresolved V gene, and the reason for the others is unknown. V, J and clone size derive from that table, while D and trimming were established from the DNA sequence. The sample table shows about 160,000 clones, and about four fifths are seen once. Approximately 6% of the sample comes from the top ten.

Concerning this clone: Its target antigen remains unknown. Qualities for individual bases were not recorded, and no much larger clone is one base off. This same CDR3 is encoded by further DNA sequences in the sample.

The research as a whole found: Most TCR sequences were seen in very few donors, while some public TCRs were found in many individuals. Because HLA typing was unavailable for some donors at each locus, only the typed subset was used in association tests. A later genetic analysis associated a missense DCLRE1C variant with V-gene and J-gene trimming of TCR beta chains, and an independent cohort replicated the association. At a false discovery rate of 0.05, a later analysis linked fewer than 20,000 TCR beta sequences to specific HLA alleles. Some IMGT-functional V segments, including TRBV6-2 and TRBV6-3, could not be told apart with the 87-base-pair reads, so those segments were excluded. A further reported finding was that TCR beta sequences accurately predicted the HLA-A and HLA-B alleles for most subjects in the first cohort. Only TCR beta chains were sequenced in this cohort, and the absence of alpha or paired-chain data limited detectable features. A group of highly shared sequence variants was considered likely to be a technical artifact of the sequencing pipeline. It was suggested by the authors that the approach could potentially be generalized to other disease states and immunological phenotypes. The classifier was reported to diagnose cytomegalovirus status with high specificity and sensitivity in both the original and validation cohorts. According to a later genetic analysis, donors in an Asian-associated ancestry cluster had fewer N-insertions in productive TCRs than the approximately 650-donor mean. According to a later analysis, most CMV-associated TCR beta chains appeared to be HLA-restricted, and the HLA associations seemed to be driven largely by CMV exposure. When HLA alleles, especially DR and DQ, strongly co-occurred, TCR associations were difficult to assign to individual alleles. According to a later analysis, TCR association rates differed among HLA loci, with DRB1 alleles showing the most associated TCRs and HLA-C alleles showing the fewest. According to a later analysis, parvovirus B19, influenza, CMV and Epstein-Barr virus appeared linked to several top co-occurrence clusters. A total of about 150 TCR beta chains were listed by the study as associated with cytomegalovirus. The presence/absence analyses assumed that sequencing depth was roughly uniform across donors, and that assumption may not be true. CMV serostatus was the only immune exposure information available for the cohort. The earlier analysis of 450 to 700 of the donors excluded 15 to 20 rarely observed V segments, including chromosome 9 orphons, because counts were too low. Linkage disequilibrium might explain the correlated functional status among segregating V segments, but an unknown experimental factor could not be ruled out. An earlier analysis of approximately 600 of the donors showed that most TCR beta V segments appeared in productive rearrangements either about 87% or about 30% of the time, which broadly matched IMGT annotations. A few of the identified cytomegalovirus-associated TCR beta chains were confirmed in vitro to be specific for cytomegalovirus antigens. A later analysis found that HLA-associated TCR beta chains were more clonally expanded and had lower generation probabilities than equally common non-associated chains.

The receptor was isolated from a man in his fifties or sixties in good health and CMV-seropositive. Input material: PBMCs. The V and J segments used are TRBV5-1 and TRBJ2-7; no D segment can be confidently identified. CDR3 protein: CASSRGQDYEQYF. DNA sequence: TGCGCCAGCAGCCGTGGGCAGGACTACGAGCAGTACTTC.